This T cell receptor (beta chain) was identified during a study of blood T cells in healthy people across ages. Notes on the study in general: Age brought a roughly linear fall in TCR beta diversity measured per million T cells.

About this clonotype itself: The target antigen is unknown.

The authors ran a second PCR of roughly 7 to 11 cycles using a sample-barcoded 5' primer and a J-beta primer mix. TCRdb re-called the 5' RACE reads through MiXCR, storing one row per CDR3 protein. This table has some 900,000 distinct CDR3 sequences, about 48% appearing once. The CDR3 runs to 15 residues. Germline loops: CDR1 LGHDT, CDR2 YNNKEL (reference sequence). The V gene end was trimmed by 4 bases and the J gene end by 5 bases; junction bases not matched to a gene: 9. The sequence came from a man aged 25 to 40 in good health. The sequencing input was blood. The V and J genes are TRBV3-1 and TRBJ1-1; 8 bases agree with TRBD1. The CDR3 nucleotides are TGTGCCAGCAGCCGATCGACAGGGGCCGGTACTGAAGCTTTCTTT. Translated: CASSRSTGAGTEAFF.